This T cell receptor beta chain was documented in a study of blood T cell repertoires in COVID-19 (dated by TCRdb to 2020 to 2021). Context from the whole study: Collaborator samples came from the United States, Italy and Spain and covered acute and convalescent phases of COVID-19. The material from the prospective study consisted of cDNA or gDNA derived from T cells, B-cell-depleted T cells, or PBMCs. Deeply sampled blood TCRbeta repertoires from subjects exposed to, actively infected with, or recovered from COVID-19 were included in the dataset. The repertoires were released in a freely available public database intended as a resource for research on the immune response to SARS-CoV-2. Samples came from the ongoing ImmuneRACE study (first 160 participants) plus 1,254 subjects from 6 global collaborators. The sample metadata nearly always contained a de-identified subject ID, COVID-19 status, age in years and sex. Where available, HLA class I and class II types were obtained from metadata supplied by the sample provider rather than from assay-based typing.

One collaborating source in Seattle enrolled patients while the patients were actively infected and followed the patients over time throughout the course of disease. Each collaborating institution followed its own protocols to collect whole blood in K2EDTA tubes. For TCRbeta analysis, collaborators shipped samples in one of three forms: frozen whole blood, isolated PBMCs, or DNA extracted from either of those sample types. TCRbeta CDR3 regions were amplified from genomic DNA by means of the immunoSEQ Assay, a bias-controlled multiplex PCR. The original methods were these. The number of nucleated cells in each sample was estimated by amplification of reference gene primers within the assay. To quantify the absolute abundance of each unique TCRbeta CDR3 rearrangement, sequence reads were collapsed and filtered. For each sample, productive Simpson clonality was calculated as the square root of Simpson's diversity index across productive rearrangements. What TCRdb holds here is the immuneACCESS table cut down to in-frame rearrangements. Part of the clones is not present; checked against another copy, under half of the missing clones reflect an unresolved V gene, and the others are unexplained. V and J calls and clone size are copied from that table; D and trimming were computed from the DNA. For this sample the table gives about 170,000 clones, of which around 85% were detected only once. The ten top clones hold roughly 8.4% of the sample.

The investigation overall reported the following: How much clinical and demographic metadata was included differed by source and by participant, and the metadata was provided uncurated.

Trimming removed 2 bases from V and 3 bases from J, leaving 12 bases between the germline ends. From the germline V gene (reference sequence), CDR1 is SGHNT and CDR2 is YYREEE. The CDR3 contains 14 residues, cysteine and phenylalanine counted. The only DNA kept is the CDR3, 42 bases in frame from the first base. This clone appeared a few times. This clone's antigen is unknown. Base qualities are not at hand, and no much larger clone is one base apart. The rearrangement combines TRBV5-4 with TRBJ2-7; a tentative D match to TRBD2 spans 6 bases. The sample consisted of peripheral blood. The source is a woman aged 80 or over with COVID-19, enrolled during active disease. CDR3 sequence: CASSFRLGDYEQYF. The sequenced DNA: TGTGCCAGCAGCTTCCGACTAGGGGACTACGAGCAGTACTTC.